This T cell receptor beta chain comes out of a study of T cell repertoires in cytomegalovirus infection. Study-level points and caveats: Cumulated frequencies of public TCR beta families served to identify carriers of CMV plus the relevant HLA.

Notes on this clonotype: Its antigen is currently unknown. One end of the junction varies from germline; a read error may be responsible.

TCRdb re-derived calls from the reads in MiXCR, one entry per CDR3 protein. This sample has fewer than 150,000 distinct CDR3 sequences, with around 30% found just once. The source material was CD8+ T cells from cultured PBMCs, sampled from culture after CMV antigen stimulation. The clonotype originates from a human donor in good health (CMV status not recorded). Some clones in this sample may be carry-over from other donors' samples.

CDR3 in amino acids: CASSQGSGTVSDNEQFF. The CDR3 region has the DNA TGCGCCAGCAGCCAAGGTTCGGGGACAGTCTCCGACAATGAGCAGTTCTTC. The V and J genes are TRBV4-1 and TRBJ2-1; TRBD1 aligns across 7 bases. The germline V gene has CDR1 MGHRA and CDR2 YSYEKL. This CDR3 has 17 residues.